This T cell receptor beta chain was sequenced for a study of hypomethylating agent response in myelodysplastic syndrome. At the level of the study: The mean patient age was about 70 +/- 6 years, and diploid cytogenetics predominated. Study-wide findings and caveats: Novel MDS antigen recognition by shared GLIPH2 clusters is possible but unvalidated.

The data were produced by immunoSEQ multiplex PCR, yet TCRdb's version contains in-frame clones alone and is incomplete. The table has some 9,600 clones, approximately 83% seen once. The count of this clone is one. Its matching antigen is unknown. This receptor was obtained from a human donor with myelodysplastic syndrome. This specimen was bone marrow, taken before or after starting hypomethylating agent treatment for myelodysplastic syndrome (not recorded which).

Here the CDR3 reads CASSLGWDSSLGEQYF. The CDR3 DNA reads TGCGCCAGCAGCTTGGGGTGGGACAGTAGTTTGGGCGAGCAGTACTTC. This chain uses TRBV5-1 with TRBJ2-7; 7 bases align to TRBD1. V dropped 0 bases and J dropped 6; count of bases not matched to a gene: 12. The CDR3 is made up of 16 amino acids. In germline, CDR1 is SGHRS, CDR2 YFSETQ.